These 6 T cell receptor beta chains came from one sample sequenced in a study of PD-L1 blockade in urothelial cancer. The assay was immunoSEQ multiplex PCR, and TCRdb's table has in-frame clones only and misses some. The sample lists 70,000 or so clones; about 85% were seen once. Source: PBMCs, taken around atezolizumab (anti-PD-L1) treatment. The receptor set was obtained from a man in his 70s with urothelial cancer.

The V call is TRBV7-3, the J call TRBJ2-1; 10 nucleotides align to TRBD2. The trim removed 5 bases at V and 0 bases at J, leaving 1 base unmatched. This CDR3 has 15 amino acids. Germline assignment: CDR1 SGHTA and CDR2 FQGTGA. In DNA, the CDR3 is TGTGCCAGCAGCGCTAGCGGGAGCTCCTACAATGAGCAGTTCTTC. The encoded protein is CASSASGSSYNEQFF.

The chain combines TRBV5-1 with TRBJ1-1; 7 positions match TRBD1. Germline CDR1 reads SGHRS; CDR2 reads YFSETQ. Trimming took 2 bases from V and 5 from J; bases not matched to a gene: 6. The CDR3 runs 14 residues. CDR3 sequence: CASSLGGGSTEAFF. CDR3 DNA sequence: TGCGCCAGCAGCTTAGGGGGCGGTTCGACTGAAGCTTTCTTT.

As to this clone: The sample has other DNA sequences that encode this CDR3 too. V gene TRBV5-1 combines with J gene TRBJ2-5; 8 positions agree with TRBD2. CDR1 SGHRS and CDR2 YFSETQ come from the germline V gene. Trimming removed 2 bases from V and 1 base from J; junction bases left unmatched: 4. CDR3 length: 15 amino acids. In DNA form, the CDR3 reads TGCGCCAGCAGCTTACAGCGGGGGCCCCAAGAGACCCAGTACTTC. The encoded protein is CASSLQRGPQETQYF.

The rearrangement uses TRBV10-3 and TRBJ2-2; 7 bases fit TRBD2. Germline values: CDR1 ENHRY, CDR2 SYGVKD. The CDR3 runs 15 residues. V dropped 5 bases and J dropped 0; count of bases not matched to a gene: 3. The CDR3 coding sequence is TGTGCCATCAGTTTAGCGGGCACGAACACCGGGGAGCTGTTTTTT. Protein product: CAISLAGTNTGELFF.

V and J are TRBV5-1 and TRBJ1-1; no definite D call. The V gene's germline CDR1 is SGHRS and CDR2 YFSETQ. V was cut by 0 bases and J by 1 base, with 4 bases left in between. CDR3 length equals 13 residues. CDR3: CASSLAGNTEAFF. The CDR3 DNA is TGCGCCAGCAGCTTGGCGGGGAACACTGAAGCTTTCTTT.

The V call is TRBV21-1, the J call TRBJ1-5. TRBV21-1 is tagged as a pseudogene. CDR3 size: 12 residues. CDR3: CASPYSNQPQHF. CDR3 in DNA: TGTGCCAGCCCGTATAGCAATCAGCCCCAGCATTTT.